These 13 T cell receptor beta chains share one sample of origin, sequenced in a study of OX40 agonist ivuxolimab in advanced cancers. The method was immunoSEQ multiplex PCR; TCRdb's version includes in-frame clones alone and lacks a portion of them. This sample carries around 72,000 clones, about 91% of them seen once, and the ten largest clones take over 9.5%. The sample in question was CD4+ or CD8+ T cells sorted from blood, obtained in a trial of the OX40 agonist ivuxolimab. Source of these receptors: an adult with an advanced solid tumor such as melanoma, head and neck, liver or kidney cancer.

CDR3 protein: CASSLRDTIYNEQFF. DNA of the CDR3: TGTGCCAGCAGCCTTCGGGACACCATCTACAATGAGCAGTTCTTC. V usage is TRBV7-2 and J usage is TRBJ2-1, with D maybe TRBD1 (6 bases). The CDR3 contains 15 residues. Trimming took off 5 bases at V and 3 bases at J, with 14 bases between the two ends. Looked up from germline, CDR1 is SGHTA and CDR2 is FQGNSA.

The chain employs TRBV30 and TRBJ2-7; the match to TRBD2 covers 14 bases. Germline V CDR1 and CDR2: GTSNPN, SVGIG (reference sequence). The CDR3 loop spans 13 amino acids. V shed 5 bases, J shed 3 bases, and the junction held 0 bases outside the gene matches. CDR3 loop: CAWGTSGSYEQYF. CDR3 nucleotides: TGTGCCTGGGGGACTAGCGGGAGCTACGAGCAGTACTTC.

The chain combines TRBV28 with TRBJ2-7; D possibly uses TRBD1 or TRBD2 (6 bases each). Trimming removed 7 bases from V and 3 bases from J, with 16 bases in between. The CDR3 loop spans 14 amino acids. Germline V CDR1 and CDR2: MDHEN, SYDVKM. This CDR3 reads CASNRGDLDYEQYF. CDR3 nucleotides: TGTGCCAGCAATAGGGGGGATCTAGACTACGAGCAGTACTTC. The full variable domain, in which reference TRBV28 and TRBJ2-7 provide the parts outside the CDR3, is DVKVTQSSRYLVKRTGEKVFLECVQDMDHENMFWYRQDPGLGLRLIYFSYDVKMKEKGDIPEGYSVSREKKERFSLILESASTNQTSMYLCASNRGDLDYEQYFGPGTRLTVT.

The V gene is TRBV14, the J gene TRBJ2-5; D unclear. The germline gives CDR1 SGHDN, CDR2 FVKESK. The CDR3 has 14 amino acids. V lost 2 bases, J lost 5 bases, and 12 bases lay in between. Here the CDR3 reads CASSQRLFRETQYF. CDR3 nucleotides: TGTGCCAGCAGCCAAAGACTCTTTCGGGAGACCCAGTACTTC.

The chain recombines TRBV6-5 with TRBJ2-7; TRBD2 is a possible D gene (7 bases). V lost 2 bases to trimming and J lost 6 bases, with 14 bases between them. CDR3 length: 14 residues. In germline, CDR1 is MNHEY, CDR2 SVGAGI. The CDR3 protein is CASSYGWGGSEQYF. Written as DNA, the CDR3 is TGTGCCAGCAGTTACGGCTGGGGGGGCTCCGAGCAGTACTTC.

The rearrangement joins TRBV27 to TRBJ2-2; 16 bases are shared with TRBD2. The CDR3 contains 20 residues. V lost 0 bases, J lost 7 bases, and 11 bases stayed unmatched. Germline V gene lookup returns CDR1 MNHEY and CDR2 SMNVEV (reference sequence). DNA for the CDR3: TGTGCCAGCAGTTTATCGGGACAGGGACTAGCGGGAGGGCCTGGCGGGGAGCTGTTTTTT. It codes for CASSLSGQGLAGGPGGELFF.

The gene calls are TRBV27 and TRBJ2-1; possible D gene TRBD1, 5 bases. Germline CDR1 reads MNHEY; CDR2 reads SMNVEV (reference sequence). Trimming shortened V by 1 base and J by 4 bases, and 11 bases separated the two germline ends. The CDR3 consists of 15 residues. In DNA form, the CDR3 reads TGTGCCAGCAGTTTATGGGGCAGGGCATACAATGAGCAGTTCTTC. Translated: CASSLWGRAYNEQFF.

This chain uses TRBV27 with TRBJ2-1; the D gene is possibly TRBD2 (6 bases). The CDR3 is made up of 18 amino acids. Deletions cut 0 bases from V and 5 bases from J, with 20 bases between. Germline V gene data show CDR1 as MNHEY and CDR2 as SMNVEV (reference sequence). In DNA, the CDR3 is TGTGCCAGCAGTTTATCGGGGTTTGGGGGGAGGAAAGACAATGAGCAGTTCTTC. Amino acids: CASSLSGFGGRKDNEQFF.

V is TRBV28 and J is TRBJ1-5; 8 bases align to TRBD1. V was clipped by 5 bases and J by 5 bases; unmatched bases: 5. The CDR3 has 14 residues. CDR1 and CDR2 from the germline V gene are MDHEN and SYDVKM. CDR3 in DNA: TGTGCCAGCAGTCCCGGACAGGGCGATCAGCCCCAGCATTTT. Its protein product is CASSPGQGDQPQHF.

This clone was counted between two and nine times. CDR3: CASSPGGYEQYF. The CDR3 DNA reads as TGTGCCAGCTCTCCGGGGGGCTACGAGCAGTACTTC. The V call is TRBV18, the J call TRBJ2-7; 7 positions match TRBD2. Trimming took 6 bases from V and 3 from J; bases not matched to a gene: 2. The CDR3 totals 12 residues. Per germline, CDR1 KGHSH and CDR2 LQKENI.

This chain uses TRBV28 with TRBJ1-1, with D uncertain. The germline CDR1 and CDR2 sequences are MDHEN and SYDVKM. V was clipped by 3 bases and J by 2 bases, with 7 bases between them. The CDR3 consists of 13 residues. The CDR3 DNA reads TGTGCCAGCAGTTTGGTGATCAACACTGAAGCTTTCTTT. Encoded protein: CASSLVINTEAFF.

V usage is TRBV9 and J usage is TRBJ1-2; TRBD1 agrees at 7 bases. After removal of 0 bases from V and 5 bases from J, the junction contained 7 bases not matched to a gene. There are 15 residues in the CDR3. CDR1 and CDR2 (germline): SGDLS, YYNGEE. This chain's CDR3 is CASSVDPGGVYGYTF. The CDR3 DNA reads TGTGCCAGCAGCGTAGATCCAGGGGGTGTTTATGGCTACACCTTC. Filled out from reference TRBV9 and TRBJ1-2, the complete variable domain reads DSGVTQTPKHLITATGQRVTLRCSPRSGDLSVYWYQQSLDQGLQFLIQYYNGEERAKGNILERFSAQQFPDLHSELNLSSLELGDSALYFCASSVDPGGVYGYTFGSGTRLTVV.

In its sample, this clone was seen once. V usage is TRBV7-9 and J usage is TRBJ2-3; TRBD1 aligns across 7 bases. CDR3 size: 15 residues. CDR1 and CDR2 (germline): SEHNR, FQNEAQ (reference sequence). With 10 bases clipped from V and 0 bases from J, the junction kept 10 bases outside the gene matches. The CDR3 is CAMTTGTESTDTQYF. The CDR3 coding sequence is TGTGCCATGACAACCGGGACAGAGAGCACAGATACGCAGTATTTT.